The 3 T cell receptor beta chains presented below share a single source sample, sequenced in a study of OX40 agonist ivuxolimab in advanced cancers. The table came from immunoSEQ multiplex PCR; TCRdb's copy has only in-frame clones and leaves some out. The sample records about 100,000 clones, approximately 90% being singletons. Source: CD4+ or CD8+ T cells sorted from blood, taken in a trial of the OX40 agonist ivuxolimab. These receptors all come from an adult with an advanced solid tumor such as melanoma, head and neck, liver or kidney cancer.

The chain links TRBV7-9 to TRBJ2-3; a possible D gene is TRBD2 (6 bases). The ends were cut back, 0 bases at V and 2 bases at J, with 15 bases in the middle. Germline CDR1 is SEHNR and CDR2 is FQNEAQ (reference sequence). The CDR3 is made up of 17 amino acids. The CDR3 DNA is TGTGCCAGCAGCTTAGCGGTCGGACTACCTTTCACAGATACGCAGTATTTT. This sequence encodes CASSLAVGLPFTDTQYF.

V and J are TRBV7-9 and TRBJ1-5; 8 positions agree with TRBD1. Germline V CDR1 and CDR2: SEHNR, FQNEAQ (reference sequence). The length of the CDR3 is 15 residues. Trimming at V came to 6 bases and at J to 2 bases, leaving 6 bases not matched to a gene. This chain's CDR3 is CASSSAGGGNQPQHF. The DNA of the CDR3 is TGTGCCAGCAGTTCCGCAGGGGGCGGCAATCAGCCCCAGCATTTT. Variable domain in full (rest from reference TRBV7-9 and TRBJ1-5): DTGVSQNPRHKITKRGQNVTFRCDPISEHNRLYWYRQTLGQGPEFLTYFQNEAQLEKSRLLSDRFSAERPKGSFSTLEIQRTEQGDSAMYLCASSSAGGGNQPQHFGDGTRLSIL.

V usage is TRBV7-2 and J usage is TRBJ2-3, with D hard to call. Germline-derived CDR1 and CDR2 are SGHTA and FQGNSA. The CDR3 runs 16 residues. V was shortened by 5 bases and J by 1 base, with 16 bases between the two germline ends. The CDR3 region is CASSEDLDPGTDTQYF. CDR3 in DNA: TGTGCCAGCAGCGAGGATCTGGACCCTGGCACAGATACGCAGTATTTT.